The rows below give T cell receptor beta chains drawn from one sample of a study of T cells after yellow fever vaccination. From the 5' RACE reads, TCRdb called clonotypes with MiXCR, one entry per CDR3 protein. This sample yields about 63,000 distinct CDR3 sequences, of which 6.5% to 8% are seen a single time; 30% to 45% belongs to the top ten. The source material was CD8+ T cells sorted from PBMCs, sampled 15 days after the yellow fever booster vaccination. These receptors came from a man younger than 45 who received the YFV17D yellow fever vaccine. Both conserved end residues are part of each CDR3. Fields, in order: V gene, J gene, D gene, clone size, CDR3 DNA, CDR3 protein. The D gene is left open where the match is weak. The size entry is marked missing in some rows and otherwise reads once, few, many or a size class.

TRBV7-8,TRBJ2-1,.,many,TGTGCCAGCAGCTTAGTCTCTAGCTCCTACAATGAGCAGTTCTTC,CASSLVSSSYNEQFF
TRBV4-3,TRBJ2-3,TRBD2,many,TGCGCCAGCAGCCCTGCTGGTAGACCGACTAGCGGGAGCTGGGATACGCAGTATTTT,CASSPAGRPTSGSWDTQYF
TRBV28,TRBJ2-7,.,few,TGTGCCAGCAGTAGGGACCCAGGCTCCTACGAGCAGTACTTC,CASSRDPGSYEQYF
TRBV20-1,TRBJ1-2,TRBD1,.,TGCAGTGCTATAGTTCCAGGGGACAGGGGACTGTTAGGCTACACCTTC,CSAIVPGDRGLLGYTF
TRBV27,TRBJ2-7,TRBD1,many,TGTGCCAGCAGTTTACCCGGGACAGGGAACGAGCAGTACTTC,CASSLPGTGNEQYF
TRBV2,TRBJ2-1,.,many,TGTGCCAGCAGTGAATCGGGGGAGGACTACAATGAGCAGTTCTTC,CASSESGEDYNEQFF
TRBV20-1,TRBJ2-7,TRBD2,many,TGCAGTGCTAGGGGAGTCGCGACAGCCTTAGGGATAGCGGGAGGGCCTGTCTACGAGCAGTACTTC,CSARGVATALGIAGGPVYEQYF
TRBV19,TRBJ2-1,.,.,TGTGCCAGTAGCTCTCCCCCTATGGACAATGAGCAGTTCTTC,CASSSPPMDNEQFF
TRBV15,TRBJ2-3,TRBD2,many,TGTGCCATTAGCGGGATCGCGGCGGATACGCAGTATTTT,CAISGIAADTQYF
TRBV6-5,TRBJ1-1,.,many,TGTGCCAGCAGTTACACGGGGGCTGATGAAGCTTTCTTT,CASSYTGADEAFF
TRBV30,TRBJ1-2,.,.,TGTGCCTGGAGTGCTGGCGCCCGTGGCTACACCTTC,CAWSAGARGYTF
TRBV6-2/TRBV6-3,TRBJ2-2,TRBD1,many,TGTGCCAGCAGTGGGGACAGGTACACCGGGGAGCTGTTTTTT,CASSGDRYTGELFF
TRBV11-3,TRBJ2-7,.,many,TGTGCCAGCAGCTTATCCGCCAGTGGTGGCGAGCAGTACTTC,CASSLSASGGEQYF
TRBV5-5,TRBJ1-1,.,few,TGTGCCAGCAGCTTGGAAGGGCTGCCTGAAGCTTTCTTT,CASSLEGLPEAFF
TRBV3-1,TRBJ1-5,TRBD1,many,TGTGCCAGCAGCAAGACCGGGACAGGGGTGCAGCCCCAGCATTTT,CASSKTGTGVQPQHF
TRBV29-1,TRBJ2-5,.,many,TGCAGCGTTGAAGATCTCGGATCAGGGCAAGAGACCCAGTACTTC,CSVEDLGSGQETQYF
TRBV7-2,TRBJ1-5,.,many,TGTGCCAGCAGCTTTTCGGGGAATCAGCCCCAGCATTTT,CASSFSGNQPQHF
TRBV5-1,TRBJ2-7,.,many,TGCGCCAGCACCATTGCGGGTGGGGCCTACGAGCAGTACTTC,CASTIAGGAYEQYF
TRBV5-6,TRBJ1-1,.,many,TGTGCCAGCAGCTTGGCCGGGCCCAACACTGAAGCTTTCTTT,CASSLAGPNTEAFF
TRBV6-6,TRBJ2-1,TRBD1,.,TGTGCCAGCAGTTACCTGAACCGGGACAGGGTGATCGATGAGCAGTTCTTC,CASSYLNRDRVIDEQFF
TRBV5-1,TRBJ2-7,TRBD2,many,TGCGCCAGCAGCTTGGTTCCTAGCGGGTCCTACGAGCAGTACTTC,CASSLVPSGSYEQYF
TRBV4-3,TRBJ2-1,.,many,TGCGCCAGCAGCCAAGAGGGGTACAATGAGCAGTTCTTC,CASSQEGYNEQFF